The next 24 T cell receptor beta chains were all read from a single sample in a study of blood T cell repertoires in COVID-19. Data came from immunoSEQ multiplex PCR; TCRdb stores just in-frame clones and leaves some out. This table has about 95,000 clones, 89% appearing once. Sequencing was carried out using peripheral blood. The receptors shown here come from a man aged 45-65 years with COVID-19, enrolled during active disease.

In its sample, this clone was seen a few times. This chain joins TRBV19 and TRBJ1-2, with D possibly TRBD1 on 6 matching bases. The CDR3 spans 13 residues. The V and J ends lost 7 bases and 7 bases respectively, with 16 bases between them. Per germline, CDR1 LNHDA and CDR2 SQIVND (reference sequence). The CDR3 is CASTTRGASGYTF. CDR3 DNA: TGTGCCAGTACCACGCGGGGGGCGTCTGGCTACACCTTC. Looking up the rest from reference TRBV19 and TRBJ1-2 gives the full variable domain: DGGITQSPKYLFRKEGQNVTLSCEQNLNHDAMYWYRQDPGQGLRLIYYSQIVNDFQKGDIAEGYSVSREKKESFPLTVTSAQKNPTAFYLCASTTRGASGYTFGSGTRLTVV.

The chain combines TRBV15 with TRBJ1-4, with D possibly TRBD1 on 5 matching bases. V was cut by 5 bases and J by 2 bases, with 9 bases left in between. The CDR3 is made up of 14 amino acids. Germline V lookup: CDR1 LNHNV, CDR2 YYDKDF (reference sequence). The DNA for the CDR3 is TGTGCCACCAGCCCCCGACAGACTAATGAAAAACTGTTTTTT. Protein: CATSPRQTNEKLFF.

This clone was seen only once. The rearrangement uses TRBV7-8 and TRBJ2-1, with a possible D match to TRBD2 (5 bases). Trimming took off 5 bases at V and 9 bases at J, with 8 bases between the two ends. The CDR3 extends over 11 amino acids. Germline-derived CDR1 and CDR2 are SGHVS and FQNEAQ. CDR3 coding DNA: TGTGCCAGCAGCCCTAGCTTTGAGCAGTTCTTC. This encodes CASSPSFEQFF.

This chain uses TRBV19 with TRBJ1-1, with D uncertain. The V gene lost 3 bases and the J gene lost 1 base, with 3 bases spanning the gap. This CDR3 contains 12 residues. CDR1 and CDR2 (germline): LNHDA, SQIVND (reference sequence). CDR3 loop: CASSIQNTEAFF. CDR3 DNA: TGTGCCAGTAGTATCCAGAACACTGAAGCTTTCTTT.

V gene TRBV14 combines with J gene TRBJ2-5; 8 bases line up with TRBD2. V shed 1 base, J shed 3 bases, and the junction held 7 bases outside the gene matches. CDR3 length: 16 amino acids. The germline V gene encodes CDR1 SGHDN and CDR2 FVKESK. CDR3 DNA: TGTGCCAGCAGCCAAGGAAAGCGGGGGCCGGAAGAGACCCAGTACTTC. This gives the protein CASSQGKRGPEETQYF.

The J gene is TRBJ1-6, the V gene TRBV10-2, with 11 nucleotides matching TRBD1. V trimming: 6 bases; J trimming: 9 bases; junction bases outside the gene matches: 7. The CDR3 loop spans 15 amino acids. Germline CDR1 reads WSHSY; CDR2 reads SAAADI. This CDR3 reads CASRDSGTGGSPLHF. The CDR3 region has the DNA TGCGCCAGCAGAGACTCCGGGACAGGGGGTTCACCCCTCCACTTT.

J is TRBJ2-7 and V is TRBV27; no clear D. Germline V gene sequence: CDR1 MNHEY, CDR2 SMNVEV (reference sequence). The CDR3 is 15 amino acids. V was cut by 0 bases and J by 2 bases, with 11 bases left in between. CDR3 region: CASSLSPQIPYEQYF. The CDR3 nucleotides read TGTGCCAGCAGTTTATCCCCCCAGATCCCCTACGAGCAGTACTTC.

This rearrangement joins TRBV7-9 to TRBJ1-1, with D perhaps TRBD1 (6 bases). Germline V gene lookup returns CDR1 SEHNR and CDR2 FQNEAQ (reference sequence). The CDR3 length is 15 residues. Trimming took off 5 bases at V and 3 bases at J, with 16 bases between the two ends. The CDR3 region is CASSQTGFWDTEAFF. The CDR3 nucleotides are TGTGCCAGCAGCCAGACAGGATTTTGGGACACTGAAGCTTTCTTT.

The chain combines TRBV30 with TRBJ1-3, with no clear D. Trimming took 1 base from V and 2 from J, leaving 3 bases between them. CDR3 length: 12 residues. Germline V gene sequence: CDR1 GTSNPN, CDR2 SVGIG (reference sequence). CDR3 residues: CAWSAAGNTIYF. The DNA for the CDR3 is TGTGCCTGGAGTGCCGCTGGAAACACCATATATTTT.

The chain has TRBV7-9 and TRBJ1-3; D unresolved. Trimming took off 3 bases at V and 4 bases at J, with 7 bases between the two ends. Germline V gene lookup returns CDR1 SEHNR and CDR2 FQNEAQ (reference sequence). CDR3 length equals 13 residues. This CDR3 is CASSFLEGNTIYF. The CDR3 DNA reads TGTGCCAGCAGCTTTTTAGAGGGAAACACCATATATTTT.

The chain couples TRBV3-1 (or the pseudogene TRBV3-2) to TRBJ1-2, with TRBD1 as a possible D gene (6 bases). The CDR3 is made up of 14 amino acids. Per the germline V gene, CDR1 is LGHDT and CDR2 is YNNKEL (reference sequence). The germline V and J ends were trimmed by 3 bases and 4 bases, with 12 bases remaining between them. The CDR3 protein is CASSHFNRAYGYTF. The DNA of the CDR3 is TGTGCCAGCAGCCATTTCAACAGGGCCTATGGCTACACCTTC.

The V call is TRBV27, the J call TRBJ1-5; tentative D call: TRBD1 (5 bases). V was shortened by 6 bases and J by 6 bases, with 18 bases between the two germline ends. CDR3 length: 15 amino acids. Germline V gene data show CDR1 as MNHEY and CDR2 as SMNVEV (reference sequence). This CDR3 is CASSLQRGGSQPQHF. DNA for the CDR3: TGTGCCAGCAGCCTACAACGGGGGGGGAGTCAGCCCCAGCATTTT.

This rearrangement joins TRBV5-1 to TRBJ2-7; D gene unclear. Germline values: CDR1 SGHRS, CDR2 YFSETQ. The CDR3 spans 15 residues. With 0 bases removed from V and 3 bases from J, the gap between germline ends came to 13 bases. CDR3 DNA: TGCGCCAGCAGCTTGGGTGGTCCCCCCGGCTACGAGCAGTACTTC. Its protein is CASSLGGPPGYEQYF.

The chain couples TRBV5-1 to TRBJ2-7, with D perhaps matching TRBD1 (5 bases). Trimming stripped 2 bases from V and 3 bases from J, with 9 bases between. Germline CDR1 is SGHRS and CDR2 is YFSETQ. This CDR3 region has 13 residues. DNA for the CDR3: TGCGCCAGCAGCTTCATGGACAACTACGAGCAGTACTTC. This sequence encodes CASSFMDNYEQYF.

The chain combines TRBV9 with TRBJ1-6; TRBD1 matches at 7 bases. Germline loops: CDR1 SGDLS, CDR2 YYNGEE. V was pared by 1 base and J by 6 bases, with 4 bases of the junction left unmatched. There are 15 residues in the CDR3. CDR3 DNA sequence: TGTGCCAGCAGCGTAAGAGACAGGGTTAATTCACCCCTCCACTTT. Amino acids: CASSVRDRVNSPLHF. The full variable domain, completed using reference TRBV9 and TRBJ1-6, is DSGVTQTPKHLITATGQRVTLRCSPRSGDLSVYWYQQSLDQGLQFLIQYYNGEERAKGNILERFSAQQFPDLHSELNLSSLELGDSALYFCASSVRDRVNSPLHFGNGTRLTVT.

This rearrangement joins TRBV7-9 to TRBJ2-5; 12 bases match TRBD2. The CDR3 runs to 15 residues. The germline V gene has CDR1 SEHNR and CDR2 FQNEAQ (reference sequence). With V trimmed by 5 bases and J by 5 bases, 6 bases remained unmatched. CDR3 loop: CASSRGLAGTETQYF. CDR3 coding DNA: TGTGCCAGCAGCCGTGGACTAGCGGGGACGGAGACCCAGTACTTC.

The sample holds one count of this clone. The rearrangement uses TRBV30 and TRBJ1-3; D is uncertain. V gave up 4 bases and J gave up 0 bases, with 10 bases separating them. Germline CDR1 reads GTSNPN; CDR2 reads SVGIG (reference sequence). This CDR3 contains 14 residues. The DNA of the CDR3 is TGTGCCTGGACCCGAGTCGCCTCTGGAAACACCATATATTTT. Translating gives CAWTRVASGNTIYF.

V is TRBV30 and J is TRBJ2-1; the D gene is possibly TRBD2 (7 bases). The CDR3 spans 14 residues. The germline V and J ends were trimmed by 4 bases and 9 bases, with 19 bases remaining between them. Germline values: CDR1 GTSNPN, CDR2 SVGIG (reference sequence). The DNA for the CDR3 is TGTGCCTGGAATTTGGAGGGGGGGGCCTCTGAGCAGTTCTTC. It translates to CAWNLEGGASEQFF.

This rearrangement joins TRBV5-1 to TRBJ1-2, with D perhaps TRBD1 (6 bases). Germline V lookup: CDR1 SGHRS, CDR2 YFSETQ. With 4 bases removed from V and 6 bases from J, the gap between germline ends came to 16 bases. This CDR3 region has 14 residues. In nucleotides, the CDR3 is TGCGCCAGCAGCCCCCGGGGGGGGCAGGATGGCTACACCTTC. This encodes CASSPRGGQDGYTF.

The chain carries TRBV7-2 and TRBJ1-6; TRBD1 might be the D (6 bases). The CDR3 runs to 15 residues. V was clipped by 5 bases and J by 7 bases, with 15 bases between them. The germline V gene has CDR1 SGHTA and CDR2 FQGNSA. The CDR3 loop is CASSLVHRDNSPLHF. The DNA for the CDR3 is TGTGCCAGCAGCCTCGTGCACAGGGACAATTCACCCCTCCACTTT.

This clone was recorded once. The CDR3 spells CASTPGTENTEAFF. The CDR3 DNA reads TGTGCCAGCACCCCCGGGACAGAGAACACTGAAGCTTTCTTT. This rearrangement joins TRBV6-2 or TRBV6-3 to TRBJ1-1; TRBD1 aligns across 7 bases. Losses at the gene ends were 7 bases for V and 1 base for J; bases not matched to a gene: 6. Germline V gene lookup returns CDR1 MNHEY and CDR2 SVGEGT. The CDR3 runs 14 residues.

The chain joins TRBV19 to TRBJ1-1; 8 bases map to TRBD1. Germline values: CDR1 LNHDA, CDR2 SQIVND (reference sequence). V shed 0 bases and J 3 bases; nucleotides not matched to a gene: 3. The CDR3 contains 15 residues. CDR3 region: CASSIDRGPYTEAFF. CDR3 DNA: TGTGCCAGTAGTATAGACAGGGGGCCGTACACTGAAGCTTTCTTT.

The rearrangement uses TRBV4-1 and TRBJ1-5; tentatively, D is TRBD1 (5 bases). The CDR3 has 20 residues. Trimming took off 1 base at V and 5 bases at J, with 27 bases between the two ends. Looked up from germline, CDR1 is MGHRA and CDR2 is YSYEKL. CDR3 sequence reads: CASSQASGRGGILSYQPQHF. The CDR3 nucleotides are TGCGCCAGCAGCCAAGCCTCAGGAAGGGGCGGTATATTGTCGTATCAGCCCCAGCATTTT.

The rearrangement uses TRBV24-1 and TRBJ2-3, with TRBD2 identical over 12 bases. Germline loops: CDR1 KGHDR, CDR2 SFDVKD. This CDR3 has 18 residues. Trimming cost V 0 bases and J 0 bases; bases outside gene matches: 3. The chain's CDR3 is CATSDLGTSGRSTDTQYF. The CDR3 nucleotides are TGTGCCACCAGTGATTTGGGGACTAGCGGGCGGAGCACAGATACGCAGTATTTT.